This is a list of T cell receptor beta chains from one sample in a study of T cell responses to AZD1222 COVID-19 vaccine. The protocol was immunoSEQ multiplex PCR, while the TCRdb copy is restricted to in-frame clones and leaves out a portion. The sample has roughly 140,000 clones, about 87% seen once; the top ten hold less than 2.5%. This specimen consisted of peripheral blood, obtained on day 0 of AZD1222 vaccination. All receptors come from an adult in good health. Each CDR3 is given with its conserved first and last residue. The order of the fields is J gene, CDR3 length, V gene, D gene, CDR3 protein. The D gene is left open where the match is weak.

>TRBJ1-2|13|TRBV6-5|TRBD1
CASTVQGAQGYTF
>TRBJ1-3|15|TRBV14|.
CASSQVPGSGNTIYF
>TRBJ1-6|13|TRBV5-6|TRBD1
CASSLRGPSPLHF
>TRBJ2-7|15|TRBV15|.
CATSRGRSSSYEQYF
>TRBJ1-2|14|TRBV5-4|.
CASSLRDANYGYTF
>TRBJ2-1|13|TRBV11-1|.
CASSLGRAGLQFF
>TRBJ1-5|14|TRBV30|.
CAWSDLDSNQPQHF
>TRBJ1-5|14|TRBV19|.
CASSDRGREVPQHF
>TRBJ1-6|14|TRBV5-1|.
CASMEGSAHSPLHF
>TRBJ1-2|12|TRBV30|.
CAWRGGHYGYTF
>TRBJ1-1|13|TRBV13|.
CASSLGQGGQAFF
>TRBJ1-5|15|TRBV2|TRBD1
CASSSQGTGNQPQHF
>TRBJ1-1|14|TRBV5-1|.
CASSEARGNTEAFF
>TRBJ1-5|16|TRBV21-1|.
CAADPGQRQGDQPQHF
>TRBJ2-4|14|TRBV19|.
CASSIRGAKNIQYF
>TRBJ2-2|15|TRBV10-3|.
CAISTTGTPTGELFF
>TRBJ2-1|15|TRBV2|.
CASSAETALAQKQFF
>TRBJ1-6|13|TRBV19|.
CARDGFGNSPLHF
>TRBJ1-2|15|TRBV28|TRBD1
CASSLIDRGGYGYTF
>TRBJ2-5|15|TRBV13|TRBD2
CASSWGLAEPLAQYF
>TRBJ2-3|13|TRBV19|.
CASSRHGSDTQYF
>TRBJ2-7|13|TRBV5-1|.
CASSLAGTYEQYF
>TRBJ1-3|14|TRBV30|.
CAWSVGSTGNTIYF
>TRBJ2-7|15|TRBV6-5|.
CASRKLDGTHYEQYF
>TRBJ2-7|15|TRBV30|.
CAWSEGLRSSYEQYF
>TRBJ1-2|15|TRBV3-1/TRBV3-2|.
CASSQDARTNYGYTF
>TRBJ1-4|16|TRBV5-6|.
CASSLLTGRTNEKLFF
>TRBJ2-1|11|TRBV27|.
CASNTGNEQFF
>TRBJ1-1|14|TRBV19|.
CASTHGVPNTEAFF
>TRBJ1-6|15|TRBV6-4|TRBD1
CASSEAGTGASPLHF
>TRBJ1-1|13|TRBV12-3/TRBV12-4|.
CASSLSANTEAFF
>TRBJ2-5|13|TRBV6-5|TRBD1
CASNSDRVGTQYF
>TRBJ2-3|17|TRBV10-3|TRBD2
CAIRRGALAGREDTQYF
>TRBJ1-1|14|TRBV29-1|TRBD1
CSVVGRGQANEAFF
>TRBJ1-2|13|TRBV6-5|.
CASSQRRDYGYTF
>TRBJ2-7|14|TRBV11-3|TRBD1
CASSAGQGYNEQYF
>TRBJ1-2|14|TRBV28|.
CASRSSGQIYGYTF
>TRBJ2-1|13|TRBV14|.
CASSQSSYNEQFF
>TRBJ1-2|13|TRBV11-1|TRBD1
CASSLTGSYGYTF
>TRBJ1-4|13|TRBV2|.
CASRSPPNEKLFF
>TRBJ2-3|16|TRBV5-4|TRBD2
CASSRPTSGSTDTQYF
>TRBJ2-5|14|TRBV27|.
CASSLNGDQETQYF
>TRBJ1-2|11|TRBV19|.
CASHGGYGYTF
>TRBJ2-7|13|TRBV12-5|TRBD1
CASGSRQGYEQYF
>TRBJ1-2|14|TRBV5-1|TRBD1
CASSPGTGRYGYTF
>TRBJ2-1|13|TRBV28|TRBD1
CASREQGLNEQFF
>TRBJ2-3|14|TRBV7-6|TRBD2
CASSVTSDPDTQYF
>TRBJ2-4|18|TRBV21-1|.
CASSNGGDRGPPKNIQYF
>TRBJ2-7|15|TRBV2|.
CASSESAASSYEQYF
>TRBJ2-1|14|TRBV6-2/TRBV6-3|TRBD2
CASSYGGRYNEQFF
>TRBJ2-1|11|TRBV28|.
CASSSWRGQFF